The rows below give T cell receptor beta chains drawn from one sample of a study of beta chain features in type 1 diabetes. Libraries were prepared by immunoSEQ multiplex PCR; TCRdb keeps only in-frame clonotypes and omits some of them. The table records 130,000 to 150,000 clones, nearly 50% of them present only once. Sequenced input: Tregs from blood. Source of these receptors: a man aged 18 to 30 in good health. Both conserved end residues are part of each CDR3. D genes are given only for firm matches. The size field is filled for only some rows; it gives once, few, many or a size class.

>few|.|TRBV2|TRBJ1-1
TGTGCCAGCAGTGGGTCCGTCCTCCGAGGGGGCACTGAAGCTTTCTTT
CASSGSVLRGGTEAFF
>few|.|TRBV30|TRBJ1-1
TGTGCCTGGATAAGGCGACGGGACACTGAAGCTTTCTTT
CAWIRRRDTEAFF
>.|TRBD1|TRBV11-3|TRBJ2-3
TGTGCCAGCAGCTTAGGGGGGACAGTCTATCCAGATACGCAGTATTTT
CASSLGGTVYPDTQYF
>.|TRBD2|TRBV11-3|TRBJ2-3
TGTGCCAGCAGCTTATCCCGGGGGGCAGATACGCAGTATTTT
CASSLSRGADTQYF
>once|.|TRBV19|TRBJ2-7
TGTGCCAGTAGCCACGGAGGTCACTCCTACGAGCAGTACTTC
CASSHGGHSYEQYF
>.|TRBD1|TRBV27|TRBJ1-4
TGTGCCAGCAGTTTCCAGGGACAGTCAGTAAATGAAAAACTGTTTTTT
CASSFQGQSVNEKLFF
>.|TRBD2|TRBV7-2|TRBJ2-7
TGTGCCAGCAGCTTAGTCGGGACTAGCGGTTCCTACGAGCAGTACTTC
CASSLVGTSGSYEQYF
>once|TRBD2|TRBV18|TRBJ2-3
TGTGCCAGCTCACCCCCTGGACTAGCGGGGGGTTCGCAGTATTTT
CASSPPGLAGGSQYF
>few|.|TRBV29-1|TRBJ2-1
TGCAGCGGTGGACAGCGTTCTCAGGTTGAGCAGTTCTTC
CSGGQRSQVEQFF
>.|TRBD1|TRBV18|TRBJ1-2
TGTGCCAGCTCACCCGGACAGGGGAAAGGCTACACCTTC
CASSPGQGKGYTF
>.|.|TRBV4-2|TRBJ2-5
TGTGCCAGCAGCCAAGATCGGGCAGGAGGAGAGACCCAGTACTTC
CASSQDRAGGETQYF
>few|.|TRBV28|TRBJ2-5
TGTGCCAGCAGTAAGTCAGGTCAAGAGACCCAGTACTTC
CASSKSGQETQYF
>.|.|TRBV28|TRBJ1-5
TGTGCCAGCAGTTCACAGGCTTCTAGCAATCAGCCCCAGCATTTT
CASSSQASSNQPQHF
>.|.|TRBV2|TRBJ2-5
TGTGCCAGCAGCCGAATGGAGGGCAGGGAGCAGTACTTC
CASSRMEGREQYF
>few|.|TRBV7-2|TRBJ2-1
TGTGCCAGCAGCTTAGAGAGGGCCCTGGGTTCCTACAATGAGCAGTTCTTC
CASSLERALGSYNEQFF
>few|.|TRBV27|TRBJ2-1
TGTGCCACCCGAGGTTTCAATGAGCAGTTCTTC
CATRGFNEQFF
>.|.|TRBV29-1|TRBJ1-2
TGCAGCGTTGTGGCTCAGAATAACTATGGCTACACCTTC
CSVVAQNNYGYTF
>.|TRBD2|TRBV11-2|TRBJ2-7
TGTGCCAGCAGCGGTGGACTAGCGAGCTCCTACGAGCAGTACTTC
CASSGGLASSYEQYF
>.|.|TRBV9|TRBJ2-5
TGTGCCAGCAGCGTGGGTTCCCGCCGGAGTAGGGAGACCCAGTACTTC
CASSVGSRRSRETQYF
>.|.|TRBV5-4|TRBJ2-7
TGTGCCAGCAGCTTCGGATTAGGGGTGACGCGATACGAGCAGTACTTC
CASSFGLGVTRYEQYF
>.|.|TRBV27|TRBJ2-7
TGTGCCAGCAGTTTAGGGGAGGTGCTCGGCGAGCAGTACTTC
CASSLGEVLGEQYF
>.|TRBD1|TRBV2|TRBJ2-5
TGTGCCAGCAGTGATCCGGGACAGGGTGTCGAGACCCAGTACTTC
CASSDPGQGVETQYF
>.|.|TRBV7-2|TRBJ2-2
TGTGCCAGCAGCTTAGTAGCACTAGGGAACACCGGGGAGCTGTTTTTT
CASSLVALGNTGELFF
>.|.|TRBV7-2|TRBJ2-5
TGTGCCAGCAGCTTCCTGAGGTGGGAGACCCAGTACTTC
CASSFLRWETQYF
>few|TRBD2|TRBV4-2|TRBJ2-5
TGTGCCAGCAGCCAAGGCGGGGGGGCGGCGGAGACCCAGTACTTC
CASSQGGGAAETQYF
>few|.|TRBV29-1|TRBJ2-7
TGCAGCGCTGTAATTGCCTACGAGCAGTACTTC
CSAVIAYEQYF
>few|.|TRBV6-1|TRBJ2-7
TGTGCCAGCAGGCGGACTTTCTACGAGCAGTACTTC
CASRRTFYEQYF
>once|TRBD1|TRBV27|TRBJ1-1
TGTGCCAGCAGTTTCTCAGGACAGGGGGCCACTGAAGCTTTCTTT
CASSFSGQGATEAFF
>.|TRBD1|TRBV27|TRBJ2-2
TGTGCCAGCAGTTTAGGCGGGACAGGGGGATGGACCGGGGAGCTGTTTTTT
CASSLGGTGGWTGELFF
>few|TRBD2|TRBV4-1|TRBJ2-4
TGCGCCAGCAGCCAAGGGAGCGGGGGGGCCGCGGGAGCCAAAAACATTCAGTACTTC
CASSQGSGGAAGAKNIQYF
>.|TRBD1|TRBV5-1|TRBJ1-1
TGCGCCAGCAGCAGAAACAGGGGGCGCGTCACTGAAGCTTTCTTT
CASSRNRGRVTEAFF
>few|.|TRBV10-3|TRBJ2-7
TGTGCCATCAGCACCACAGGGAACGAGCAGTACTTC
CAISTTGNEQYF
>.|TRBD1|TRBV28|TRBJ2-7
TGTGCCAGCAGTTTTCTCGGACAGGGGGATTACGAGCAGTACTTC
CASSFLGQGDYEQYF
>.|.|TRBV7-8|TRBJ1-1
TGTGCCAGCAGCTTATATGGGGAGGCTTTCTTT
CASSLYGEAFF
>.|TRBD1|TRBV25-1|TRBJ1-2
TGTGCCGCCGGGGACAGGGGACCCTATGGCTACACCTTC
CAAGDRGPYGYTF
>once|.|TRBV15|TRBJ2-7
TGTGCCACCAGCAGAGGACAGTTATACGAGCAGTACTTC
CATSRGQLYEQYF
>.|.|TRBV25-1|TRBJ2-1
TGTGCCAGCAGTGAATCTCTAGCCTGGTCCTACAATGAGCAGTTCTTC
CASSESLAWSYNEQFF
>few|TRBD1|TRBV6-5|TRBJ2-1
TGTGCCAGCAGTTACTTCGGCAGGGGGCAGGGTGAGCAGTTCTTC
CASSYFGRGQGEQFF
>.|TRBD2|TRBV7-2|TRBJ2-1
TGTGCCAGCAGCGGACCCGGGACTAGCGGGTTACCGTCCTACAATGAGCAGTTCTTC
CASSGPGTSGLPSYNEQFF
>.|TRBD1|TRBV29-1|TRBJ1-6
TGCAGCGTTCGTCCGACAGGGAATTCACCCCTCCACTTT
CSVRPTGNSPLHF
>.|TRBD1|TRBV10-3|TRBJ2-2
TGTGCCATCAGGGATGGACAGGGGGCTGATACCGGGGAGCTGTTTTTT
CAIRDGQGADTGELFF
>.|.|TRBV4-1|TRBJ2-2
TGCGCCAGCAGCCAAGTTCAGGGAAACACCGGGGAGCTGTTTTTT
CASSQVQGNTGELFF
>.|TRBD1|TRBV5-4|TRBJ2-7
TGTGCCAGCAGCCCGGACAGGCCCCACGAGCAGTACTTC
CASSPDRPHEQYF
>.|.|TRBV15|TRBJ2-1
TGTGCCACCAGCAGAGACCGGGGCGGGGCCGCTTCCGATGAGCAGTTCTTC
CATSRDRGGAASDEQFF
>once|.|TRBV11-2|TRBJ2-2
TGTGCCTCGAACCCCTTAACAGGGTTAGGCACCGGGGAGCTGTTTTTT
CASNPLTGLGTGELFF
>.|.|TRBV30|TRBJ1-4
TGTGCCCCAGAGGCGGGTAGGGAAAAACTGTTTTTT
CAPEAGREKLFF
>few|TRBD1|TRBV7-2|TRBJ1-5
TGTGCCAGCAGCTTCACAGGGGGCTCTAGCAATCAGCCCCAGCATTTT
CASSFTGGSSNQPQHF
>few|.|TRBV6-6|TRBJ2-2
TGTGCCAGCATCCCGGGACTCGACACCGGGGAGCTGTTTTTT
CASIPGLDTGELFF
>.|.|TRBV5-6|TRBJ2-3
TGTGCCAGCAGCTGGGCAGTTTACACAGATACGCAGTATTTT
CASSWAVYTDTQYF
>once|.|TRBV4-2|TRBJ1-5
TGTGCCAGCAGCCAAGATGGGAAGGGGAATCAGCCCCAGCATTTT
CASSQDGKGNQPQHF